This T cell receptor beta chain emerged from a study of radiation and T cells in renal cell carcinoma. The V gene's germline CDR1 is DFQATT and CDR2 SNEGSKA (reference sequence). This CDR3 region has 11 residues. Documented treatment: 15 Gy SBRT to primary tumor, nephrectomy 4 weeks later. Comment on this clone: Its antigen is currently unknown.

Study conclusions and caveats: In blood, top tumor clones expanded by 2 weeks, shrinking by 4. Compared with controls, irradiated tumors showed greater TCR clonality.

The table came from immunoSEQ multiplex PCR; TCRdb's copy has only in-frame clones and leaves some out. The table lists around 13,000 clones, 30% to 35% of them singletons. This material consisted of tumor tissue, taken from a patient whose treatment included radiotherapy and nephrectomy. The receptor comes from a man aged 55 to 70 with renal cell carcinoma. J is TRBJ2-7 and V is TRBV20-1; TRBD2 is a possible D gene (5 bases). This chain's CDR3 is CSAGDSYEQYF. The CDR3 nucleotides are TGCAGCGCCGGGGACTCCTACGAGCAGTACTTC.